A single sample gave rise to the 30 T cell receptor beta chains below, sequenced in a study of blood T cells in healthy people across ages. Then a second PCR, running about 7 to 11 cycles, was carried out with a sample-barcoded 5' primer and a J-beta primer mix. Each CDR3 protein gets one entry after TCRdb re-called the 5' RACE reads with MiXCR. The repertoire holds 950,000 to 1,200,000 distinct CDR3 sequences, with roughly two fifths as singletons. The sample comprised blood. These receptors were collected from a young man in good health.

The chain employs TRBV20-1 and TRBJ1-5; perhaps TRBD1 as D (5 bases). Germline CDR1 DFQATT, CDR2 SNEGSKA (reference sequence). The length of the CDR3 is 13 residues. V was clipped by 6 bases and J by 4 bases, with 13 bases between them. CDR3 nucleotide sequence: TGCAGTGCGGTTGCGGGGGGGAATCAGCCCCAGCATTTT. This encodes CSAVAGGNQPQHF.

With respect to this clonotype: A much larger clone lies one base from this, so it may be a read error. The chain has TRBV7-6 and TRBJ2-5; TRBD2 matches at 8 bases. CDR1 SGHVS and CDR2 FNYEAQ come from the germline V gene. There are 16 residues in the CDR3. V trimming: 2 bases; J trimming: 11 bases; junction bases outside the gene matches: 16. The CDR3 DNA sequence: TGTGCCAGCAGCTTAAGGCCGGGGGGGCTCGGCAATGAGCAGTACTTC. It yields the protein CASSLRPGGLGNEQYF.

This clonotype has more than one count but fewer than ten. The chain carries TRBV6-6 and TRBJ2-7; either TRBD1 or TRBD2 may supply D (6 bases each). Looked up from germline, CDR1 is MNHNY and CDR2 is SVGAGI (reference sequence). V lost 3 bases, J lost 3 bases, and 15 bases lay in between. The CDR3 consists of 15 residues. The CDR3 coding sequence is TGTGCCAGCAGTTATGGAAGGGGGGACGGCTACGAGCAGTACTTC. The encoded protein is CASSYGRGDGYEQYF.

In its sample, this clonotype was seen a few times. V and J are TRBV20-1 and TRBJ2-7; tentative D call: TRBD1 (6 bases). Germline CDR1 DFQATT, CDR2 SNEGSKA (reference sequence). V dropped 0 bases and J dropped 4 bases, with 16 bases sitting between them. CDR3 length equals 15 residues. The CDR3 sequence: CSARDSRDIRYEQYF. Written as DNA, the CDR3 is TGCAGTGCTAGAGATTCCCGGGACATACGTTACGAGCAGTACTTC.

There are many counts of this clonotype. The genes are TRBV20-1 and TRBJ1-2; D is unclear. V lost 0 bases, J lost 8 bases, and 7 bases lay in between. This CDR3 region has 11 residues. Germline CDR1 and CDR2: DFQATT and SNEGSKA (reference sequence). The CDR3 loop is CSARDGLGYTF. DNA of the CDR3: TGCAGTGCTAGAGATGGTCTGGGCTACACCTTC.

This clonotype appeared many times. This chain links TRBV12-3 or TRBV12-4 with TRBJ2-7, with D unclear. CDR3 length: 12 amino acids. Trimming took 7 bases from V and 2 from J, leaving 9 bases between them. The CDR3 is CASTDSPYEQYF. CDR3 coding DNA: TGTGCCAGCACGGATAGTCCCTACGAGCAGTACTTC.

As for this clonotype: A much larger clone is a single base away; this may be a read error. The chain combines TRBV5-6 with TRBJ2-1; no firm D call. Germline lookup yields CDR1 SGHDT and CDR2 YYEEEE. CDR3 length: 15 residues. CDR3 amino acids: CASSFRENARYERFF. In DNA form, the CDR3 reads TGTGCCAGCAGCTTTCGCGAGAACGCAAGATATGAGCGGTTCTTC.

The J gene is TRBJ1-3, the V gene TRBV12-3 or TRBV12-4, with D hard to call. The V end was cut by 4 bases, the J end by 0 bases, with 7 bases between. The CDR3 is made up of 14 amino acids. Here the CDR3 reads CASSSQNSGNTIYF. For the CDR3, the DNA is TGTGCCAGCAGTTCGCAGAACTCTGGAAACACCATATATTTT.

The rearrangement joins TRBV9 to TRBJ2-3; 7 nucleotides align to TRBD2. Looked up from germline, CDR1 is SGDLS and CDR2 is YYNGEE. Trimming cost V 6 bases and J 5 bases; bases outside gene matches: 12. This CDR3 is 15 amino acids long. CDR3 DNA sequence: TGTGCCAGCACCGCCCGTGCGGGGGTCGGAGATACGCAGTATTTT. Its translation is CASTARAGVGDTQYF.

The chain is built from TRBV7-9 and TRBJ2-1; D perhaps matches TRBD1 (5 bases). Germline V gene lookup returns CDR1 SEHNR and CDR2 FQNEAQ (reference sequence). This CDR3 comprises 14 residues. The V end lost 5 bases, the J end lost 5 bases, and 13 bases lay between the germline ends. For the CDR3, the DNA is TGTGCCAGCAGCCCCACTACACAGGACAATGAGCAGTTCTTC. This sequence encodes CASSPTTQDNEQFF.

This clonotype was seen a few times. The genes are TRBV27 and TRBJ2-3, with a possible D match to TRBD1 (5 bases). V shed 6 bases and J shed 0 bases, with 19 bases lying between them. The CDR3 is made up of 17 amino acids. The germline V gene encodes CDR1 MNHEY and CDR2 SMNVEV (reference sequence). DNA for the CDR3: TGTGCCAGCAGGGACCGCCTTACAGGACGAAGCACAGATACGCAGTATTTT. Its translation: CASRDRLTGRSTDTQYF.

The rearrangement uses TRBV20-1 and TRBJ2-7; no clear D. The V gene lost 5 bases and the J gene lost 2 bases, with 16 bases spanning the gap. The V gene's germline CDR1 is DFQATT and CDR2 SNEGSKA (reference sequence). The CDR3 totals 14 residues. This chain's CDR3 is CSALGMNRAYEQYF. The CDR3 DNA reads TGCAGTGCTCTAGGTATGAACAGAGCCTACGAGCAGTACTTC.

This chain joins TRBV27 and TRBJ2-2; TRBD1 matches 11 bases. The CDR3 is 16 residues long. Germline V gene sequence: CDR1 MNHEY, CDR2 SMNVEV (reference sequence). The J segment lost 4 bases and the V segment lost 5 bases, leaving 6 bases of the junction unmatched. The CDR3 nucleotides are TGTGCCAGCAGTGCTACCGGGACAGGGGGCACCGGGGAGCTGTTTTTT. Amino acids: CASSATGTGGTGELFF.

V usage is TRBV5-4 and J usage is TRBJ1-2, with D unclear. V was pared by 1 base and J by 0 bases, with 13 bases between. This CDR3 region has 16 residues. CDR1 is SGHNT, CDR2 YYREEE, per germline (reference sequence). CDR3 nucleotide sequence: TGTGCCAGCAGCTTGCCAGGAGGAGGTCCTAACTATGGCTACACCTTC. Translation: CASSLPGGGPNYGYTF. Full variable domain (remainder filled in from reference TRBV5-4 and TRBJ1-2): ETGVTQSPTHLIKTRGQQVTLRCSSQSGHNTVSWYQQALGQGPQFIFQYYREEENGRGNFPPRFSGLQFPNYSSELNVNALELDDSALYLCASSLPGGGPNYGYTFGSGTRLTVV.

The rearrangement joins TRBV4-3 to TRBJ2-1; 11 bases line up with TRBD2. The length of the CDR3 is 17 residues. Germline V gene lookup returns CDR1 LGHNA and CDR2 YSLEER. Germline trimming cut 3 bases from V and 4 bases from J; bases unmatched to any gene: 8. CDR3 nucleotide sequence: TGCGCCAGCAGCCATTCCAAACTAGCGGGGGCTTACAATGAGCAGTTCTTC. Its protein is CASSHSKLAGAYNEQFF.

The table lists this clonotype with a few counts. The chain recombines TRBV28 with TRBJ1-4, with D uncertain. Trimming took off 4 bases at V and 4 bases at J, with 7 bases between the two ends. Germline CDR1 reads MDHEN; CDR2 reads SYDVKM. The CDR3 runs to 13 residues. This CDR3 is CASSSMINEKLFF. CDR3 DNA sequence: TGTGCCAGCAGTTCTATGATTAATGAAAAACTGTTTTTT.

This clonotype has just a few counts. The genes are TRBV27 and TRBJ1-5; D not resolved. This CDR3 comprises 15 residues. Deletions cut 4 bases from V and 5 bases from J, with 15 bases between. Germline V CDR1 and CDR2: MNHEY, SMNVEV (reference sequence). CDR3 in DNA: TGTGCCAGCAGTTCACTGGGGTGGCGGCATCAGCCCCAGCATTTT. Its translation is CASSSLGWRHQPQHF.

The chain employs TRBV3-1 and TRBJ2-2; TRBD2 matches 7 bases. CDR3 size: 15 residues. Germline CDR1 LGHDT, CDR2 YNNKEL (reference sequence). V lost 7 bases and J lost 6; bases outside the gene matches: 11. CDR3: CASNKLGLGPGELFF. CDR3 nucleotide sequence: TGTGCCAGCAACAAGTTAGGACTAGGCCCCGGGGAGCTGTTTTTT.

The CDR3 DNA follows: TGCAGTGCTAGAGTCGCTATCGAAGCTTTCTTT. This codes for CSARVAIEAFF. This chain joins TRBV20-1 and TRBJ1-1, with D uncertain. The CDR3 length is 11 residues. The germline gives CDR1 DFQATT, CDR2 SNEGSKA (reference sequence). With 1 base removed from V and 8 bases from J, the gap between germline ends came to 8 bases.

The chain combines TRBV28 with TRBJ1-6; 8 bases fit TRBD1. This CDR3 is built from 12 residues. Germline trimming cut 6 bases from V and 10 bases from J; bases unmatched to any gene: 2. Looked up from germline, CDR1 is MDHEN and CDR2 is SYDVKM. CDR3 nucleotide sequence: TGTGCCAGCAGGGCAGGGGGCTCACCCCTCCACTTT. Residues: CASRAGGSPLHF.

This clonotype was found a few times. This chain links TRBV5-5 with TRBJ2-5; no clear D. The CDR3 loop spans 14 amino acids. Germline V CDR1 and CDR2: SGHKS, YYEKEE (reference sequence). V was pared by 0 bases and J by 5 bases, with 11 bases between. The CDR3 nucleotides read TGTGCCAGCAGCTTGGCGGATCCGTCGGAGACCCAGTACTTC. Translation: CASSLADPSETQYF.

The chain uses TRBV20-1 and TRBJ2-1; 7 nucleotides align to TRBD1. The end of the DNA aligns better with TRBJ2-7, so the J call may be wrong. Looked up from germline, CDR1 is DFQATT and CDR2 is SNEGSKA (reference sequence). CDR3 length equals 13 residues. As DNA, the CDR3 is TGCAGTCAAAGGGACAGTCACTACAATGAGCAGTACTTC. Protein: CSQRDSHYNEQYF.

The CDR3 spells CASNTNQDSGQPQHF. CDR3 in DNA: TGTGCCAGCAACACTAATCAGGACTCTGGTCAGCCCCAGCATTTT. The rearrangement uses TRBV2 and TRBJ1-5; the D is unclear. The V gene lost 7 bases and the J gene lost 6 bases, with 19 bases spanning the gap. CDR1 is SNHLY, CDR2 FYNNEI, per germline. The CDR3 contains 15 residues. Full variable domain (missing parts from reference TRBV2 and TRBJ1-5): EPEVTQTPSHQVTQMGQEVILRCVPISNHLYFYWYRQILGQKVEFLVSFYNNEISEKSEIFDDQFSVERPDGSNFTLKIRSTKLEDSAMYFCASNTNQDSGQPQHFGDGTRLSIL.

J is TRBJ2-4 and V is TRBV13; 8 nucleotides match TRBD1. J was trimmed by 0 bases and V by 5 bases; bases with no gene match: 6. This CDR3 region has 16 residues. Germline V CDR1 and CDR2: PRHDT, FYEKMQ (reference sequence). The CDR3 is CASSPGQGEAKNIQYF. In nucleotides, the CDR3 is TGTGCCAGCAGCCCCGGACAGGGCGAAGCCAAAAACATTCAGTACTTC.

V gene TRBV4-3 combines with J gene TRBJ2-7; 12 bases line up with TRBD2. V trimming: 0 bases; J trimming: 10 bases; junction bases outside the gene matches: 7. The V gene's germline CDR1 is LGHNA and CDR2 YSLEER. The CDR3 length is 15 residues. The CDR3 spells CASSQDRLAGVVQYF. The CDR3 coding sequence is TGCGCCAGCAGCCAAGATAGACTAGCGGGGGTGGTTCAGTACTTC.

The CDR3 DNA reads as TGCGCCAGCAGCTTTCGTCCCAAAAGTTTATCCTACAATGAGCAGTTCTTC. Amino acids: CASSFRPKSLSYNEQFF. The chain uses TRBV5-1 and TRBJ2-1; no definite D call. Germline values: CDR1 SGHRS, CDR2 YFSETQ. This CDR3 is built from 17 residues. Between the trimmed V and J ends, which lost 2 bases and 1 base, there was a span of 16 bases.

This clonotype was seen a handful of times. The chain has TRBV7-8 and TRBJ2-7; TRBD1 aligns across 8 bases. V was pared by 2 bases and J by 0 bases, with 9 bases of the junction left unmatched. Germline CDR1 and CDR2: SGHVS and FQNEAQ. The CDR3 length is 17 residues. The CDR3 nucleotides read TGTGCCAGCAGCTTATCACCGGGGGACAGGAGCTCCTACGAGCAGTACTTC. This encodes CASSLSPGDRSSYEQYF.

The chain joins TRBV4-1 to TRBJ2-1, with 8 positions matching TRBD2. CDR1 and CDR2 (germline): MGHRA, YSYEKL. This CDR3 is built from 17 residues. The V gene end was trimmed by 0 bases and the J gene end by 8 bases; junction bases not matched to a gene: 12. In DNA form, the CDR3 reads TGCGCCAGCAGCCAAGATTGGAGCGGGGGTGGGATGGATGAGCAGTTCTTC. Its translation is CASSQDWSGGGMDEQFF.

The chain is built from TRBV28 and TRBJ2-7; 8 nucleotides agree with TRBD2. The junction had 25 bases not matched to a gene; V was cut back by 2 bases and J by 7 bases. Germline V gene data show CDR1 as MDHEN and CDR2 as SYDVKM. The CDR3 covers 20 residues. The CDR3 nucleotides are TGTGCCAGCAGTTTAATAGGAGGGGCAACTAGCGGTAATTCCTACAATGAGCAGTACTTC. Translated, it gives CASSLIGGATSGNSYNEQYF.

The V and J genes are TRBV6-5 and TRBJ2-3; a possible D gene is TRBD2 (5 bases). CDR1 MNHEY and CDR2 SVGAGI come from the germline V gene. The CDR3 covers 16 residues. The V end was cut by 5 bases, the J end by 6 bases, with 21 bases between. The CDR3 nucleotides are TGTGCCAGCAGTACACGTTGGGTCCGGGGTGCGGATACGCAGTATTTT. It is translated as CASSTRWVRGADTQYF.